This TCR beta chain was retrieved from a study of T cells in Graves' hyperthyroidism and ophthalmopathy. Regions amplified from RNA transcripts were the TCR beta CDR3 regions. A set of HTBI primers served as the primers for a first-round RT-PCR of the TCR CDR3. Via MiXCR, TCRdb re-called the multiplex PCR reads, giving one row per CDR3 protein. The repertoire holds some 460,000 distinct CDR3 sequences, with about 15% as singletons. Trimming left V 1 base short and J 3 bases short, with 13 bases between. The CDR3 spans 15 residues. Germline CDR1 reads SGDLS; CDR2 reads YYNGEE. The source material was blood. The sequence derives from a woman younger than 30 with Graves' hyperthyroidism. The chain combines TRBV9 with TRBJ2-5, with D tentatively TRBD1 or TRBD2 (5 bases each). The CDR3: CASSVMGTYKETQYF. The CDR3 nucleotides read TGTGCCAGCAGCGTAATGGGGACGTATAAAGAGACCCAGTACTTC.